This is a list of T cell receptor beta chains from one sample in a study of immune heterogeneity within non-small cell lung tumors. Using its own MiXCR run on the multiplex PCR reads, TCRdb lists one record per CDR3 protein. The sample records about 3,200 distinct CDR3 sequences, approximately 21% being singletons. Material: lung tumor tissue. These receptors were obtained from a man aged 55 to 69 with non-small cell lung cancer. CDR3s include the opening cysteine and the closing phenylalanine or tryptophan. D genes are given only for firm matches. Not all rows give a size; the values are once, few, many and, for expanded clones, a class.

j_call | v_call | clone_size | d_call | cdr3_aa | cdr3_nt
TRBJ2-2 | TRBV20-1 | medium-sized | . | CSAREPNTGELFF | TGCAGTGCGAGAGAGCCGAACACCGGGGAGCTGTTTTTT
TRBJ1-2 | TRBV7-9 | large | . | CASSSSGADYGYTF | TGTGCCAGCAGCTCTAGCGGGGCCGACTATGGCTACACCTTC
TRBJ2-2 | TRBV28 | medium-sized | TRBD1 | CASSLPLDRVSNGELFF | TGTGCCAGCAGTTTGCCGCTCGACAGGGTGTCGAACGGGGAGCTGTTTTTT
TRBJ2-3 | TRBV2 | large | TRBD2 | CASSEVAGGGDTQYF | TGTGCCAGCAGTGAGGTAGCGGGAGGAGGAGATACGCAGTATTTT
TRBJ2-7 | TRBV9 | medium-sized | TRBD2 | CASSVASGGPYEQYF | TGTGCCAGCAGCGTAGCTAGCGGAGGCCCCTACGAGCAGTACTTC
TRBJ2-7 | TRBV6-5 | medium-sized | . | CASSYSGGLSGYEQYF | TGTGCCAGCAGTTACTCGGGGGGGCTAAGCGGCTACGAGCAGTACTTC
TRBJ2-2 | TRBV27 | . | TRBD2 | CASRQRRGGRAGELFF | TGTGCCAGCCGCCAACGGAGGGGCGGGAGGGCCGGGGAGCTGTTTTTT
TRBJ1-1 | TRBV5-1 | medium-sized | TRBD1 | CASTTGTGITEAFF | TGCGCCAGCACCACAGGGACAGGGATCACTGAAGCTTTCTTT
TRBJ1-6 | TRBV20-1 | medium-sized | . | CSAVPDSPNSPLHF | TGCAGTGCCGTCCCGGACAGCCCCAATTCACCCCTCCACTTT
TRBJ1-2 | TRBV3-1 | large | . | CASSQAPYGYTF | TGTGCCAGCAGCCAAGCTCCGTATGGCTACACCTTC
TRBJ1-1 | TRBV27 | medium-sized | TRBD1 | CASSRQGRWTEAFF | TGTGCCAGCAGCCGACAGGGTCGTTGGACTGAAGCTTTCTTT
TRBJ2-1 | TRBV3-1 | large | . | CASSSLGFNEQFF | TGTGCCAGCAGCTCCCTAGGGTTCAATGAGCAGTTCTTC
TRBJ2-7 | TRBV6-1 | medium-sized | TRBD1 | CASSPRTGGYDSYEQYF | TGTGCCAGCAGCCCCCGGACAGGAGGTTATGACTCCTACGAGCAGTACTTC
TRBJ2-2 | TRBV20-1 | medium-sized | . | CSARVVSTGELFF | TGCAGTGCTAGGGTAGTATCCACCGGGGAGCTGTTTTTT
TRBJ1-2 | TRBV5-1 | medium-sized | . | CASSSDGAYGYTF | TGCGCCAGCAGCTCGGACGGTGCCTATGGCTACACCTTC
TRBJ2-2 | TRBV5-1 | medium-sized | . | CASRRELNTGELFF | TGCGCCAGCAGGAGGGAATTGAACACCGGGGAGCTGTTTTTT
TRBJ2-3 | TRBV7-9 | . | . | CAISLIRGLTDTQYF | TGTGCCATCAGCTTAATTCGGGGCCTCACAGATACGCAGTATTTT
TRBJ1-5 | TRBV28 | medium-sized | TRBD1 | CASNRGGNQPQHF | TGTGCCAGCAACAGGGGCGGCAATCAGCCCCAGCATTTT
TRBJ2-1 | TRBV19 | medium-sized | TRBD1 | CASNAITGDRYNEQFF | TGTGCCAGTAATGCGATAACTGGGGACAGATACAATGAGCAGTTCTTC
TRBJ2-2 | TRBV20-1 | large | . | CSARKGGGELFF | TGCAGTGCTAGAAAGGGGGGCGGGGAGCTGTTTTTT